This TCR beta chain was observed in a study of T cell repertoires in cytomegalovirus infection. At the level of the study: CMV epitopes, recently identified HLA-C-restricted and well-studied HLA-B-restricted, were used. Both a matching HLA type and CMV infection were indicated by public TCR beta signatures.

TCRdb independently ran MiXCR on the reads; one entry per CDR3 protein. The sample holds fewer than 1,000,000 distinct CDR3 sequences, approximately 31% seen once. On this clonotype: The antigen remains unidentified.

The study, taken as a whole, reports: Using cumulative public TCR beta family frequency, the authors identified those who carried CMV together with the relevant HLA. In two of eight donors, the top clonotype was HLA-C-restricted CMV-specific.

This CDR3 is 11 amino acids long. Germline V CDR1 and CDR2: MNHNS, SASEGT. The V gene lost 2 bases and the J gene lost 9 bases, with 5 bases spanning the gap. This receptor was identified in a human donor in good health (CMV status not recorded). Some clones in this sample may be carry-over from other donors' samples. The chain carries TRBV6-1 and TRBJ2-1; no clear D. This sample comprised cultured CD8+ T cells from PBMCs, obtained from culture after CMV antigen stimulation. The CDR3 sequence: CASSEHPEQFF. The CDR3 coding sequence is TGTGCCAGCAGTGAACATCCTGAGCAGTTCTTC.